The entry below gives a single T cell receptor (beta chain) sequence along with its context. Only in-frame clones appear in the TCRdb table, and some are missing; sequencing was by immunoSEQ multiplex PCR. There are about 150,000 clones in the sample; 90% to 95% occur only once, and 0.55% to 0.8% lies in the top ten. This sample is part of a study of cytomegalovirus exposure and HLA in healthy donors. The sequence was obtained from a man younger than 30 in good health and CMV-seronegative. The sample was PBMCs.

CDR3 protein: CASSPGLAGGLETQYF. CDR3 coding DNA: TGTGCCAGCAGCCCAGGACTAGCGGGGGGGCTTGAGACCCAGTACTTC. The chain combines TRBV9 with TRBJ2-5; 15 nucleotides match TRBD2. This CDR3 comprises 16 residues. The V and J ends lost 4 bases and 5 bases, in that order; junction bases with no gene match: 6. CDR1 is SGDLS and CDR2 is YYNGEE in the germline V gene.